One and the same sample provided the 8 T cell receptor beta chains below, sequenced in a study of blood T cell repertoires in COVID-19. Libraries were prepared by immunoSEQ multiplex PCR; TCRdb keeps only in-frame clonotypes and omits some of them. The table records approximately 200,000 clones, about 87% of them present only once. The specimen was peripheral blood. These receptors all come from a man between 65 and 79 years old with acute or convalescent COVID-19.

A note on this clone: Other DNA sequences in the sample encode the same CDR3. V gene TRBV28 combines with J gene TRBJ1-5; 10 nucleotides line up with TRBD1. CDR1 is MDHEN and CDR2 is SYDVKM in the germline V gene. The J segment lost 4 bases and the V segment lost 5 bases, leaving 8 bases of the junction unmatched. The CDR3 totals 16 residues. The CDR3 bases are TGTGCCAGCAGTCCTATACGGACAGGGGGAAATCAGCCCCAGCATTTT. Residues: CASSPIRTGGNQPQHF.

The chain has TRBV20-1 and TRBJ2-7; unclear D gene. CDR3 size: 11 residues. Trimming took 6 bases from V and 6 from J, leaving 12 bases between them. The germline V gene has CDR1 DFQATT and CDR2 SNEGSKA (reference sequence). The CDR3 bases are TGCAGTGCCGTCCGGAGCAGCGAGCAGTACTTC. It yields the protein CSAVRSSEQYF.

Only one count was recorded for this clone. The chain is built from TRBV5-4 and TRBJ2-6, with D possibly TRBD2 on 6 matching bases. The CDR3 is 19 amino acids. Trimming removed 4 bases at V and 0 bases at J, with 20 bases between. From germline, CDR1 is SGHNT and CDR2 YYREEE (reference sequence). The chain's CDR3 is CASSPTAGTRSSGANVLTF. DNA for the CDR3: TGTGCCAGCAGCCCCACGGCGGGGACGCGGAGCTCTGGGGCCAACGTCCTGACTTTC. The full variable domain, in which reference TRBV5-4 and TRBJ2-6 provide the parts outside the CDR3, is ETGVTQSPTHLIKTRGQQVTLRCSSQSGHNTVSWYQQALGQGPQFIFQYYREEENGRGNFPPRFSGLQFPNYSSELNVNALELDDSALYLCASSPTAGTRSSGANVLTFGAGSRLTVL.

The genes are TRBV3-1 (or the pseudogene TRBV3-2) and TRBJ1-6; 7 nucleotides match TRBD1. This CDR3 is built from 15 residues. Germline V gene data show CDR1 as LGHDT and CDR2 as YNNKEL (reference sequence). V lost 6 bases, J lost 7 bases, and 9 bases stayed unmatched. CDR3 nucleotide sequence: TGTGCCAGCAGGGAAACAGGGGTACGGAATTCACCCCTCCACTTT. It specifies CASRETGVRNSPLHF.

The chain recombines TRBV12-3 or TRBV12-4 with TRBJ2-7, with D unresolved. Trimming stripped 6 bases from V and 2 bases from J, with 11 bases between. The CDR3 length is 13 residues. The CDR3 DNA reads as TGTGCCAGCAGCCCCCCAGATACCTACGAGCAGTACTTC. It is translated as CASSPPDTYEQYF.

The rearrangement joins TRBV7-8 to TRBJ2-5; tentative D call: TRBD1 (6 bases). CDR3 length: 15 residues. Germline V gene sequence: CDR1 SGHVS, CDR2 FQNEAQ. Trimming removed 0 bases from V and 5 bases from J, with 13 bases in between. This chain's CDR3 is CASSLAGAVVETQYF. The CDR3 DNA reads TGTGCCAGCAGCTTAGCGGGGGCAGTGGTTGAGACCCAGTACTTC. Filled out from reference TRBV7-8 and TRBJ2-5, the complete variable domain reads GAGVSQSPRYKVAKRGQDVALRCDPISGHVSLFWYQQALGQGPEFLTYFQNEAQLDKSGLPSDRFFAERPEGSVSTLKIQRTQQEDSAVYLCASSLAGAVVETQYFGPGTRLLVL.

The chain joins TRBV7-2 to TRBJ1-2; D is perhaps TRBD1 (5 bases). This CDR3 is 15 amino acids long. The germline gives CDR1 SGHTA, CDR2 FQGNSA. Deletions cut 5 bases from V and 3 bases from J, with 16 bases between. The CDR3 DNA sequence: TGTGCCAGCAGCCTAGACATGGGGCGCGACTATGGCTACACCTTC. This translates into CASSLDMGRDYGYTF.

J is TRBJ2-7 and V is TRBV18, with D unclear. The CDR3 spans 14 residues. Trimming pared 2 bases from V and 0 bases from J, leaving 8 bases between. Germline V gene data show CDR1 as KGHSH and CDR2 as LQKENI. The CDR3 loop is CASSPKSDSYEQYF. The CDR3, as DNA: TGTGCCAGCTCACCAAAATCAGACTCCTACGAGCAGTACTTC.